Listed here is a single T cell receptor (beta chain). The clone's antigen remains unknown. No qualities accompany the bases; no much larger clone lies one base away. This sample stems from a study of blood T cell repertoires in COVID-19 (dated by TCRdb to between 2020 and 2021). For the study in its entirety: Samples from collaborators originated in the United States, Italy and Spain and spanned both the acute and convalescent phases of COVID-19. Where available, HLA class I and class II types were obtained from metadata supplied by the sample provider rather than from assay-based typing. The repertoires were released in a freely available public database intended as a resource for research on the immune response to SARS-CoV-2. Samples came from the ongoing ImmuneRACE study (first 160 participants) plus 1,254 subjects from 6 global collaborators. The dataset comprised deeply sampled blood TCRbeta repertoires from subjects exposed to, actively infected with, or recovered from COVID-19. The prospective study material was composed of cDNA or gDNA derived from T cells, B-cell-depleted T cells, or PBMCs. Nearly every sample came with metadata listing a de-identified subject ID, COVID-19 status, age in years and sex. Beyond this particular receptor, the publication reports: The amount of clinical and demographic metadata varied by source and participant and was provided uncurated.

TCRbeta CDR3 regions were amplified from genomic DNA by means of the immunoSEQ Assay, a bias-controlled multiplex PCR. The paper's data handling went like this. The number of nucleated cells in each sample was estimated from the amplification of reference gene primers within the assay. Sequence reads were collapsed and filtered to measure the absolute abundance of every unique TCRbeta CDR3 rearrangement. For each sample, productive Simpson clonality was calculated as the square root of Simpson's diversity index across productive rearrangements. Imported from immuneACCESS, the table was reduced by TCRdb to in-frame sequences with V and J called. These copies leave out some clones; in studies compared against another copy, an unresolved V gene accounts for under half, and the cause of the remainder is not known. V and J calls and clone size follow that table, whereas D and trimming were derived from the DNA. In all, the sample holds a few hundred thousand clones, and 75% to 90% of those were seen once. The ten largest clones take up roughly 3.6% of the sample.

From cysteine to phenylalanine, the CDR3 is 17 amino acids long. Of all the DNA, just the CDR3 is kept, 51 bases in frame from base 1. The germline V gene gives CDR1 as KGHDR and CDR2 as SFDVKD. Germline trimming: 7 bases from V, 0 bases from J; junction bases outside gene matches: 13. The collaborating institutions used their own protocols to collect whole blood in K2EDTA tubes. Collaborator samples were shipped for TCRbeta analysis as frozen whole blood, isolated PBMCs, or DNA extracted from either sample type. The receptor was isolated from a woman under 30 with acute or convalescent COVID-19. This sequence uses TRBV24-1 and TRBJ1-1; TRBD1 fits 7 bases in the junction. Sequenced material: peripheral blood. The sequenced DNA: TGTGCCACCAGCCGATCCCGGGACAGAAGAGTGAACACTGAAGCTTTCTTT. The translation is CATSRSRDRRVNTEAFF.